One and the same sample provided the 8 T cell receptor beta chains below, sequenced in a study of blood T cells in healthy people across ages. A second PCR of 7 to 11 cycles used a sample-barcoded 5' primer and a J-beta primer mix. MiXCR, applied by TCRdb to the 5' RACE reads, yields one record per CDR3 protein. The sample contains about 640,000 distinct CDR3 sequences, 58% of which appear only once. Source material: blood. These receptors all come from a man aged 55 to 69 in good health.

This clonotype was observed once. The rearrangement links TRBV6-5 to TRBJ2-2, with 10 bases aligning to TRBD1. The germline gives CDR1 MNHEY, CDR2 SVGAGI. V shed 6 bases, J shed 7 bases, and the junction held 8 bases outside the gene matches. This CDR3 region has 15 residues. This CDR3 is CASSPGTGASGELFF. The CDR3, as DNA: TGTGCCAGCAGCCCCGGGACAGGGGCGAGCGGGGAGCTGTTTTTT.

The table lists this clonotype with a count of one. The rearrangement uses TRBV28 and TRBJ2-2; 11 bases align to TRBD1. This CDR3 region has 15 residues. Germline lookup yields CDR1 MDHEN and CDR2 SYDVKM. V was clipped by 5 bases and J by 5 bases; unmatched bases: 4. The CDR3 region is CASSEDRGLTGELFF. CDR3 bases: TGTGCCAGCAGTGAGGACAGGGGGCTTACCGGGGAGCTGTTTTTT.

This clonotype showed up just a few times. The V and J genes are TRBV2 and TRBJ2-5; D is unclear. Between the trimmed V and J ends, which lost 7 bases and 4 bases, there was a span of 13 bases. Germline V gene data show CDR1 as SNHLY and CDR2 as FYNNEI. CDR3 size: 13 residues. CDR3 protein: CASKWQVGETQYF. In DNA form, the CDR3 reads TGTGCCAGCAAGTGGCAGGTCGGAGAGACCCAGTACTTC.

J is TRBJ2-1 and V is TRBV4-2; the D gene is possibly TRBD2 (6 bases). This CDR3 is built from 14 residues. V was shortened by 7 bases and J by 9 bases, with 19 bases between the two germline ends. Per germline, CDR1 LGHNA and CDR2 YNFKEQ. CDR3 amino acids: CASIDQRVGGEQFF. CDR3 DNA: TGTGCCAGCATAGACCAGCGGGTGGGTGGTGAGCAGTTCTTC.

This CDR3 reads CSVPGTGGRQETQYF. CDR3 bases: TGCAGCGTCCCCGGGACAGGGGGCCGTCAAGAGACCCAGTACTTC. J is TRBJ2-5 and V is TRBV29-1, with 12 bases lining up with TRBD1. Losses at the gene ends were 6 bases for V and 2 bases for J; bases not matched to a gene: 7. CDR1 SQVTM and CDR2 ANQGSEA come from the germline V gene. The CDR3 runs to 15 residues.

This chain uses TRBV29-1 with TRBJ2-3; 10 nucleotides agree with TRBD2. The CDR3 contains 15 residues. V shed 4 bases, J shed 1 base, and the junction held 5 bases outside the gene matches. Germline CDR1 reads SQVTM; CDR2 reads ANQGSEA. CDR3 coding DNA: TGCAGCGTTGGGGCTAGCGGGGGCGGCACAGATACGCAGTATTTT. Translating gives CSVGASGGGTDTQYF.

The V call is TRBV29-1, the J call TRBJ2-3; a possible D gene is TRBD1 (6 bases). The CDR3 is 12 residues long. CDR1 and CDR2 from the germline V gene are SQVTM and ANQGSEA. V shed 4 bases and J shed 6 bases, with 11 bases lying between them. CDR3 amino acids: CSVAPGDDTQYF. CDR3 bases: TGCAGCGTTGCACCAGGGGATGATACGCAGTATTTT.

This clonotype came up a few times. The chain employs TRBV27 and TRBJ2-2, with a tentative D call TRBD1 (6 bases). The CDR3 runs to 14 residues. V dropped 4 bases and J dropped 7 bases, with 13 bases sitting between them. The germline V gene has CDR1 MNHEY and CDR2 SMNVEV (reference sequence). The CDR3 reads CASSSHNRDGELFF. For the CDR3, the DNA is TGTGCCAGCAGTTCACATAACAGGGACGGGGAGCTGTTTTTT.